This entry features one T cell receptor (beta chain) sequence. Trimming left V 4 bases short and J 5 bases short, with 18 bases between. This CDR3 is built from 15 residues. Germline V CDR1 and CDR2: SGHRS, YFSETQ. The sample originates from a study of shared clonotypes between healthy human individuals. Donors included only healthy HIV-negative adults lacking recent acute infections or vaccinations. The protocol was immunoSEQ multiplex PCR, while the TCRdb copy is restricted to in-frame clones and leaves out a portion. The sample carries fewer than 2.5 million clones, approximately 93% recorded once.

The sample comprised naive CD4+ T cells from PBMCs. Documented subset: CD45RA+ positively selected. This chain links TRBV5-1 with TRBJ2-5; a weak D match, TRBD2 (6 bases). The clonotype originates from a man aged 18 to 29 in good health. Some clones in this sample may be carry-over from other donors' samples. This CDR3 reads CASSPARDREETQYF. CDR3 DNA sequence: TGCGCCAGCAGCCCCGCCCGTGACCGGGAGGAGACCCAGTACTTC. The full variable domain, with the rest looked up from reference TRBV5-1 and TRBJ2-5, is KAGVTQTPRYLIKTRGQQVTLSCSPISGHRSVSWYQQTPGQGLQFLFEYFSETQRNKGNFPGRFSGRQFSNSRSEMNVSTLELGDSALYLCASSPARDREETQYFGPGTRLLVL.